This T cell receptor beta chain was observed in a study of read filtering for tumor transcriptome and immune sequencing. Notes on the study in general: The CD138-negative fraction was mixed bone marrow immune cells, not pure T cells.

Trimming pared 6 bases from V and 9 bases from J, leaving 10 bases between. The V gene's germline CDR1 is SNHLY and CDR2 FYNNEI. This CDR3 is 11 amino acids long. Turning to this clonotype: Its antigen is not identified.

The library was built from about 370 ng RNA with molecular barcoded adaptors for alpha/delta and beta/gamma chains. MiXCR, applied by TCRdb to the reads, yields one record per CDR3 protein. The sample includes under 150,000 distinct CDR3 sequences, roughly an eighth of them seen just once. The sequenced material came from a population of CD138-negative cells sorted from bone marrow. The chain couples TRBV2 to TRBJ2-3; no clear D gene. The TCR was taken from a donor at least 40 years old with multiple myeloma. CDR3 in amino acids: CASSQSLTQYF. CDR3 bases: TGTGCCAGCAGCCAATCCTTAACGCAGTATTTT.